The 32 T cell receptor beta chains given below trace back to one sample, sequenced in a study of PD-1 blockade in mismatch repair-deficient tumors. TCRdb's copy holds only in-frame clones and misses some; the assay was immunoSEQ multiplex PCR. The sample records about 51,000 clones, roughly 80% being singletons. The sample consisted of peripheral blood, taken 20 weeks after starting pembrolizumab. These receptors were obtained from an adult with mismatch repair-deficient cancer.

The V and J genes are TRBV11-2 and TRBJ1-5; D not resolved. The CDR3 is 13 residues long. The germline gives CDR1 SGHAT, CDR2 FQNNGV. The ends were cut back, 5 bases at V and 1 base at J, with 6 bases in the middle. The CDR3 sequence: CASSRESNQPQHF. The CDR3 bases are TGTGCCAGCAGCCGGGAGAGCAATCAGCCCCAGCATTTT. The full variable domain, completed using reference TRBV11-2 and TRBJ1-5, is EAGVAQSPRYKIIEKRQSVAFWCNPISGHATLYWYQQILGQGPKLLIQFQNNGVVDDSQLPKDRFSAERLKGVDSTLKIQPAKLEDSAVYLCASSRESNQPQHFGDGTRLSIL.

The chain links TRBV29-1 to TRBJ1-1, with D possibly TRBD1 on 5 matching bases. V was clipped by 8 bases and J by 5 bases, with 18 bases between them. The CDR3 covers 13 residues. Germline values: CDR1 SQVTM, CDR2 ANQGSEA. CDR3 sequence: CSSLEPGNTEAFF. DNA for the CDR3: TGCAGCTCATTAGAACCAGGGAATACTGAAGCTTTCTTT.

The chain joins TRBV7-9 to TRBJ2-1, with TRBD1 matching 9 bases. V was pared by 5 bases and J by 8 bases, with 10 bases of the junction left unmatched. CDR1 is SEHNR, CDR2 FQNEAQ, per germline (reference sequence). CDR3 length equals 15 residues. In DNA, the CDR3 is TGTGCCAGCAGCGTATTACAGGGGGCGGGGGATGAGCAGTTCTTC. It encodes CASSVLQGAGDEQFF.

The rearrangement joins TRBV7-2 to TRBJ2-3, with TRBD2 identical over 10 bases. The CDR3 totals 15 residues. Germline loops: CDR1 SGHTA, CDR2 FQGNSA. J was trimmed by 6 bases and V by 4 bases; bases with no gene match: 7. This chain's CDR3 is CASSWLAGVTDTQYF. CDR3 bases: TGTGCCAGCAGCTGGCTAGCGGGAGTAACGGATACGCAGTATTTT. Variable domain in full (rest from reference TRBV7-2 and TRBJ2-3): GAGVSQSPSNKVTEKGKDVELRCDPISGHTALYWYRQSLGQGLEFLIYFQGNSAPDKSGLPSDRFSAERTGGSVSTLTIQRTQQEDSAVYLCASSWLAGVTDTQYFGPGTRLTVL.

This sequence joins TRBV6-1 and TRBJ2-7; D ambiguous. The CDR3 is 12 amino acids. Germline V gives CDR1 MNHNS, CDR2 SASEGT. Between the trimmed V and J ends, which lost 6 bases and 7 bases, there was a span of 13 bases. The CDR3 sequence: CASSQVREEQYF. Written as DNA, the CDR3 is TGTGCCAGCAGCCAGGTCAGAGAAGAGCAGTACTTC.

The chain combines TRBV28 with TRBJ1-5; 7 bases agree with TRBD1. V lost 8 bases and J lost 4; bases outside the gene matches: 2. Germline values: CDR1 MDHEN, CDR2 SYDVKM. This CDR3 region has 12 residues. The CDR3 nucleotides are TGTGCCAGCGGCAGGGGGAATCAGCCCCAGCATTTT. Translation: CASGRGNQPQHF.

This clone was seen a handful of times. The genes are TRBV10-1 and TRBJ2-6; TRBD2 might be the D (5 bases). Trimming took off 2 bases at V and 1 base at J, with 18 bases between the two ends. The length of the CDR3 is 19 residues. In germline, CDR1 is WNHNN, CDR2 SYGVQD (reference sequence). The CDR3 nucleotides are TGCGCCAGCAGTGAGATCGAAGGGTTCCTAGCATCTGGGGCCAACGTCCTGACTTTC. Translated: CASSEIEGFLASGANVLTF.

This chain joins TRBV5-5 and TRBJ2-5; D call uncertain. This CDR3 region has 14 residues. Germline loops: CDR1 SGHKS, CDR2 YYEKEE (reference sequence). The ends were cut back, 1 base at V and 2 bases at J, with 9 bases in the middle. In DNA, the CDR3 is TGTGCCAGCAGCTTGTATACAGCGCAAGAGACCCAGTACTTC. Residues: CASSLYTAQETQYF.

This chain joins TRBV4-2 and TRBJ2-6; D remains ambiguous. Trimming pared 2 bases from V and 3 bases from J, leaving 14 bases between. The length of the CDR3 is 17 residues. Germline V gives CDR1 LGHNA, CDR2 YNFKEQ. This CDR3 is CASSQTPSVLGANVLTF. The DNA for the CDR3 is TGTGCCAGCAGCCAAACCCCTTCGGTTCTTGGGGCCAACGTCCTGACTTTC.

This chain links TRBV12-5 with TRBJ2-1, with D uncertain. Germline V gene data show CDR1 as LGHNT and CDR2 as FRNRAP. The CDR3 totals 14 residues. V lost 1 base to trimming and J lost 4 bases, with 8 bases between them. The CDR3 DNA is TGTGCTAGTGGTTTGGCCAAATCATACAATGAGCAGTTCTTC. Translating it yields CASGLAKSYNEQFF.

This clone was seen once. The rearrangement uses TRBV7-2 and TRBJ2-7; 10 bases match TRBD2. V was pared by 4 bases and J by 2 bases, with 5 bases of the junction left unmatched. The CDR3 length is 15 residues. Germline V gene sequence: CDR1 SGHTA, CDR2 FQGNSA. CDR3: CASSSLAGAAYEQYF. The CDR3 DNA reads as TGTGCCAGCAGCTCCCTAGCGGGGGCGGCCTACGAGCAGTACTTC.

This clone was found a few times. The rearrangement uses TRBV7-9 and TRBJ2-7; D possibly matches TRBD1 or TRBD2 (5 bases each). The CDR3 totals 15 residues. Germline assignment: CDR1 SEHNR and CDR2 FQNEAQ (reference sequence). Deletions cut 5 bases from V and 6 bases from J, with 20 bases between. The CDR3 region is CASSIATGTLVEQYF. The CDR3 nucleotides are TGTGCCAGCAGCATTGCAACCGGGACCCTAGTCGAGCAGTACTTC. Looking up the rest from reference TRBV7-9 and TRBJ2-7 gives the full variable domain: DTGVSQNPRHKITKRGQNVTFRCDPISEHNRLYWYRQTLGQGPEFLTYFQNEAQLEKSRLLSDRFSAERPKGSFSTLEIQRTEQGDSAMYLCASSIATGTLVEQYFGPGTRLTVT.

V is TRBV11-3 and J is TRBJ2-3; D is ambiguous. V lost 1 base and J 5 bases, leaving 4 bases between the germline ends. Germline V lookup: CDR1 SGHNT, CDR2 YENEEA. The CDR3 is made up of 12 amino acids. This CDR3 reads CASSLVEDTQYF. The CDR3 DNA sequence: TGTGCCAGCAGCTTAGTCGAAGATACGCAGTATTTT.

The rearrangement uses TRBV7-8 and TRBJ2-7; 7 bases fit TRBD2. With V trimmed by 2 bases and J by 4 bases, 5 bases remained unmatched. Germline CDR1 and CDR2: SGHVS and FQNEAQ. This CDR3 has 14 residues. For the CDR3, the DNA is TGTGCCAGCAGCTTATATGGGACTACGTACGAGCAGTACTTC. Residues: CASSLYGTTYEQYF.

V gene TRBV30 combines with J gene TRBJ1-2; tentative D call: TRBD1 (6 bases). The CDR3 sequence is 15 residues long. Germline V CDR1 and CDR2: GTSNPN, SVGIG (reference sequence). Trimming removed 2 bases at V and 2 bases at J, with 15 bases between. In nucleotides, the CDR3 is TGTGCCTGGAGTAAGGGAATAGGGGGAAACTATGGCTACACCTTC. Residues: CAWSKGIGGNYGYTF.

The CDR3 region is CASSSNDGWNRGGAFF. The CDR3 region has the DNA TGTGCCAGCAGCTCTAACGACGGGTGGAACAGGGGCGGCGCTTTCTTT. This chain uses TRBV7-9 with TRBJ1-1; 7 positions agree with TRBD1. Germline CDR1 and CDR2: SEHNR and FQNEAQ (reference sequence). J gave up 11 bases and V 4 bases, and 19 bases lay outside the gene matches. The CDR3 covers 16 residues.

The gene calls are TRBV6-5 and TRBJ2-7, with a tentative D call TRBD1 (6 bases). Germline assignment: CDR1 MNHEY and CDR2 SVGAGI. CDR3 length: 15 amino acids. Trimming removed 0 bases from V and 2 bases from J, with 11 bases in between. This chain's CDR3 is CASSYSTDRPYEQYF. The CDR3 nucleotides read TGTGCCAGCAGTTACTCGACAGACAGGCCCTACGAGCAGTACTTC.

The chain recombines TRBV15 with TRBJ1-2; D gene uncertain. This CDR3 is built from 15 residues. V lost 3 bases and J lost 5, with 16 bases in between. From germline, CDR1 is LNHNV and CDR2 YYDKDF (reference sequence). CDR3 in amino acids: CATSSPTRGKYGYTF. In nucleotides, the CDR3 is TGTGCCACCAGCAGCCCTACCCGGGGAAAGTATGGCTACACCTTC.

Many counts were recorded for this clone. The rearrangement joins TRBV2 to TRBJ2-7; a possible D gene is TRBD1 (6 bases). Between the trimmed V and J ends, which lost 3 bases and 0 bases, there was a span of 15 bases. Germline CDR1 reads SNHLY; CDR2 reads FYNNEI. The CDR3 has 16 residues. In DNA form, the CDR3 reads TGTGCCAGCAGTGATCCAGGGGACCATACCTCCTACGAGCAGTACTTC. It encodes CASSDPGDHTSYEQYF.

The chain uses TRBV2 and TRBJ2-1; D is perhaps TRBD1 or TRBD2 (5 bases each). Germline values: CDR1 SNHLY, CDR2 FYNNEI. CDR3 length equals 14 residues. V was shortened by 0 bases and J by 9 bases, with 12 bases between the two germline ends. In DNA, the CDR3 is TGTGCCAGCAGTGAAGCGCCCGGGGCAGGTGAGCAGTTCTTC. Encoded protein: CASSEAPGAGEQFF.

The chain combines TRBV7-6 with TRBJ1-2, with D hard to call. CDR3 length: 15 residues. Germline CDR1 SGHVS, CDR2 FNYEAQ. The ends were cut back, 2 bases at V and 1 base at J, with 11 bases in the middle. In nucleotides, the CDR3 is TGTGCCAGCAGCTTAAGCGGCTCGAGTAACTATGGCTACACCTTC. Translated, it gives CASSLSGSSNYGYTF.

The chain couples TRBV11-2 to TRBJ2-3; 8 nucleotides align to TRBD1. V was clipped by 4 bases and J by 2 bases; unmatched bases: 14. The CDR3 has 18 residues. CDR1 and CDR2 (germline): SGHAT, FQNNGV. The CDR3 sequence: CASSSPLTYRGTTDTQYF. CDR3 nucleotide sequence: TGTGCCAGCAGCTCACCTTTAACCTACAGGGGGACCACAGATACGCAGTATTTT.

CDR3 in DNA: TGCGCCAGCAGTGAGGGGTATGTTGGCTACACCTTC. Translating gives CASSEGYVGYTF. This sequence joins TRBV10-2 and TRBJ1-2; D gene unclear. Germline V gene data show CDR1 as WSHSY and CDR2 as SAAADI. With 2 bases removed from V and 7 bases from J, the gap between germline ends came to 8 bases. The CDR3 consists of 12 residues.

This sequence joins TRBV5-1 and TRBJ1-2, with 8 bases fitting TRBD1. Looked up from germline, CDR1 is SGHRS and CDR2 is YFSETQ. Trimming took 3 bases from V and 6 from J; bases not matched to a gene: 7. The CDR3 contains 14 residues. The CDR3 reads CASSSRGRADGYTF. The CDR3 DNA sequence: TGCGCCAGCAGCTCCAGGGGGCGGGCTGATGGCTACACCTTC.

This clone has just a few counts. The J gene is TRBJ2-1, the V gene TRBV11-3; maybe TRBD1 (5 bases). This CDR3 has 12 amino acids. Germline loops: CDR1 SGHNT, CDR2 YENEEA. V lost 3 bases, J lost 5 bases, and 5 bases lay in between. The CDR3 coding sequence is TGTGCCAGCAGCTTCAGGGACAATGAGCAGTTCTTC. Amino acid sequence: CASSFRDNEQFF.

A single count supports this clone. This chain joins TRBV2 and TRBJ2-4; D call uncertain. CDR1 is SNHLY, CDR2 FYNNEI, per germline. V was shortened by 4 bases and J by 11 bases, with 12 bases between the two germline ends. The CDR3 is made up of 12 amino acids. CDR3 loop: CASSGRVGLQYF. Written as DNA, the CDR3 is TGTGCCAGCAGTGGACGGGTCGGACTTCAGTACTTC.

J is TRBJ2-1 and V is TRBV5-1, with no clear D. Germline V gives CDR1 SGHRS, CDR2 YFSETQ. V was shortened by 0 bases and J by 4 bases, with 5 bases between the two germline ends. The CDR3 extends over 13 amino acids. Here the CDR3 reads CASSLERYNEQFF. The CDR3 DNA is TGCGCCAGCAGCTTGGAACGGTACAATGAGCAGTTCTTC.

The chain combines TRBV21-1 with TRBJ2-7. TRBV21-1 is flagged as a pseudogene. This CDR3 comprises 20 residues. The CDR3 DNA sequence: TGTGCCAGCAGCAAGAGGGACGCACAAATTGCCCATGCTACCTCCTACGAGCAGTACTTC. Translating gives CASSKRDAQIAHATSYEQYF.

CDR3 sequence: CASSEAQGGTEAFF. Here the CDR3 DNA reads TGCGCCAGCAGTGAAGCACAGGGTGGGACTGAAGCTTTCTTT. The chain links TRBV10-1 to TRBJ1-1; perhaps TRBD1 as D (6 bases). Germline CDR1 and CDR2: WNHNN and SYGVQD (reference sequence). V was cut by 3 bases and J by 5 bases, with 13 bases left in between. The CDR3 consists of 14 residues.

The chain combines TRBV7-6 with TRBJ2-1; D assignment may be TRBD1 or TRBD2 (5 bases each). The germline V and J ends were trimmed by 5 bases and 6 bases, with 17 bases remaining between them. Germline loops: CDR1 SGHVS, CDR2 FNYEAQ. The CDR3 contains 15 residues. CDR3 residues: CASSLLGLAPNEQFF. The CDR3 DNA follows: TGTGCCAGCAGCCTCTTGGGGCTAGCACCCAATGAGCAGTTCTTC.

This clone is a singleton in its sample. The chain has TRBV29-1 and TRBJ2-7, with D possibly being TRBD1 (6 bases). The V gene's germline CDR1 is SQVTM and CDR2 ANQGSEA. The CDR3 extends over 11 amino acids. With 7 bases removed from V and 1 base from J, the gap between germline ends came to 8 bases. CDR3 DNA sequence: TGCAGCGCTGGACAGTCCTACGAGCAGTACTTC. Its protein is CSAGQSYEQYF.

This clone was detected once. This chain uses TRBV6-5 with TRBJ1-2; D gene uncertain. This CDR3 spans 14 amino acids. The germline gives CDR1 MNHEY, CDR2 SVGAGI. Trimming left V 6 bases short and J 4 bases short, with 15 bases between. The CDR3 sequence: CASSPHTVTYGYTF. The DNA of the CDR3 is TGTGCCAGCAGCCCCCACACAGTAACCTATGGCTACACCTTC.